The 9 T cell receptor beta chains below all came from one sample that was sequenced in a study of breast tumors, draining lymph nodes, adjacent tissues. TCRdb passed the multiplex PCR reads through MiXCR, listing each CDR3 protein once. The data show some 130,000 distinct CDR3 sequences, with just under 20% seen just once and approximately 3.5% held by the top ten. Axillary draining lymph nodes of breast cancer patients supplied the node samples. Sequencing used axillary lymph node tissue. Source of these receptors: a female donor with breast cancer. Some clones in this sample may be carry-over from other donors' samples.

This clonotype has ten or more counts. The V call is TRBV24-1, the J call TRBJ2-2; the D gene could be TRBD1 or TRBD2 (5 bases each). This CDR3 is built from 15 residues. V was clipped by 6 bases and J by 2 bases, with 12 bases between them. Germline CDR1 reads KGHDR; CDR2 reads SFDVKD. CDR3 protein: CATSPGPENTGELFF. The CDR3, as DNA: TGTGCCACCAGTCCGGGACCGGAAAACACCGGGGAGCTGTTTTTT.

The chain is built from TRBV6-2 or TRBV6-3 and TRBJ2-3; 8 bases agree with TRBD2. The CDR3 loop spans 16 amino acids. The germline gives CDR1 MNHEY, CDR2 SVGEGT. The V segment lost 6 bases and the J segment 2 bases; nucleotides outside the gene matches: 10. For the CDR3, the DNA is TGTGCCAGCAGAAAGCGTATTAGCGGGAACACAGATACGCAGTATTTT. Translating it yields CASRKRISGNTDTQYF.

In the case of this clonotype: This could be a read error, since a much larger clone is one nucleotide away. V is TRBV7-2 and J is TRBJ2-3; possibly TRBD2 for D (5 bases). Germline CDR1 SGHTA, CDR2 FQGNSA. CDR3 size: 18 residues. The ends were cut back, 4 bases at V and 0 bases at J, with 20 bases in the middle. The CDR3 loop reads CASSSQRAEAASTDTQYF. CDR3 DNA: TGTGCCAGCAGCTCTCAGAGGGCGGAGGCAGCTAGCACAGATACGCAGTATTTT.

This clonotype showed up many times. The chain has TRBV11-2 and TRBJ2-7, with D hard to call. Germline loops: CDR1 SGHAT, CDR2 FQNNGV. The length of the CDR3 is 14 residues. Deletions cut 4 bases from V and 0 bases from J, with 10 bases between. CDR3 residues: CASSSDPSSYEQYF. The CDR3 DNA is TGTGCCAGCAGCTCCGACCCGAGCTCCTACGAGCAGTACTTC.

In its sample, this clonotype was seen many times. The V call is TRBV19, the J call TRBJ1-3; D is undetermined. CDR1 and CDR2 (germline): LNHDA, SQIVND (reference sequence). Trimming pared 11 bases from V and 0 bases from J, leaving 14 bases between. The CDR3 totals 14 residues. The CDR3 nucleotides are TGTGCCGTCGGTGGGATGGACTCTGGAAACACCATATATTTT. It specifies CAVGGMDSGNTIYF.

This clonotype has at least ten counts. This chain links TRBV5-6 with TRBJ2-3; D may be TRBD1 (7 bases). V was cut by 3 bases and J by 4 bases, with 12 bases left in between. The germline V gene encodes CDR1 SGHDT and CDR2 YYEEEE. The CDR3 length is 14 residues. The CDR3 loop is CASSSDRRADTQYF. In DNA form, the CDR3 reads TGTGCCAGCAGCTCGGACAGGAGGGCAGATACGCAGTATTTT.

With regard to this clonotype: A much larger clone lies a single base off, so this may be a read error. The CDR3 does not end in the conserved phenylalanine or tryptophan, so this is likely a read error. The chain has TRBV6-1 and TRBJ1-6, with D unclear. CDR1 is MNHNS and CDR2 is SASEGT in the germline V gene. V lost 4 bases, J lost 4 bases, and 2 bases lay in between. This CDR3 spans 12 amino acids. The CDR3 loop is CASSGYNSPLHC. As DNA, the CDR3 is TGTGCCAGCAGTGGATATAATTCACCCCTCCACTGT.

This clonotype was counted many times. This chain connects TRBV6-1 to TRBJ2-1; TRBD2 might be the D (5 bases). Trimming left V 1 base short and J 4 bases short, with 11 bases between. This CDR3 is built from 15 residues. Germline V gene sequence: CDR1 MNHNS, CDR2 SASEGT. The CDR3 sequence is CASSEVTRLYNEQFF. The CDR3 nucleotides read TGTGCCAGCAGTGAAGTGACTCGACTATACAATGAGCAGTTCTTC.

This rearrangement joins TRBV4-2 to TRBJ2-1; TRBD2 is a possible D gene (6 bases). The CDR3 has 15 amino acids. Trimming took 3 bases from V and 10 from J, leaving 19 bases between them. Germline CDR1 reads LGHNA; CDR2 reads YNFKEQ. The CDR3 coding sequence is TGTGCCAGCAGCCACCTCACGGAGGGAGTACGGGAGCAGTTCTTC. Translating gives CASSHLTEGVREQFF.